Listed here is a single TCR beta chain. Antigen: not known. This entry belongs to a study of shared clonotypes between healthy human individuals. Study overall: CD4 naive cells filled three plates per donor, CD4 memory three, CD8 naive two and CD8 memory one.

Overall study results and limits: What naive subsets generally showed was a larger estimated richness than memory subsets showed. Sampling was confined to blood; repertoires within tissues likely differ.

Original data processing: ImmunoSEQ sequences covered only the junction and lacked quality scores; filtering therefore differed. Sequenced by immunoSEQ multiplex PCR; TCRdb stores in-frame clones only, minus some. That table supplies the V and J calls and clone size; D and trimming were determined from the DNA. Found here are 850,000 to 1,100,000 clones, around three quarters of them singletons; the top ten hold about 0.89%. Looked up from germline, CDR1 is SGHVS and CDR2 is FQNEAQ. CDR3 size: 12 residues. V was clipped by 6 bases and J by 2 bases, with 7 bases between them. The sample was memory CD4+ T cells from PBMCs. Subset indicated: CD45RA-negative fraction. The genes are TRBV7-8 and TRBJ2-5; D gene uncertain. The source of this sequence is a man aged 18 to 30 in good health. Some clones in this sample may be carry-over from other donors' samples. The CDR3 coding sequence is TGTGCCAGCAGGGCGGCTCAAGAGACCCAGTACTTC. As protein: CASRAAQETQYF.